The clone carrying this T cell receptor beta chain was detected only a few times. The source of the sample is a study of blood T cell repertoires in COVID-19. Generated by immunoSEQ multiplex PCR, the TCRdb table keeps only in-frame clones and is missing some. The sample carries a few hundred thousand clones, around nine tenths recorded once. Germline values: CDR1 SGHRS, CDR2 YFSETQ. The length of the CDR3 is 15 residues. V was trimmed by 4 bases and J by 1 base, leaving 14 bases between them. The origin of this receptor is a man in his 60s with acute or convalescent COVID-19. The chain carries TRBV5-1 and TRBJ1-1, with D possibly being TRBD1 (6 bases). The sequencing sample was made of peripheral blood. The CDR3 region is CASSRAGTTNTEAFF. CDR3 DNA: TGCGCCAGCAGCAGGGCCGGGACAACGAACACTGAAGCTTTCTTT. Combining the CDR3 with reference TRBV5-1 and TRBJ1-1 gives the whole variable domain KAGVTQTPRYLIKTRGQQVTLSCSPISGHRSVSWYQQTPGQGLQFLFEYFSETQRNKGNFPGRFSGRQFSNSRSEMNVSTLELGDSALYLCASSRAGTTNTEAFFGQGTRLTVV.